Shown below are 9 T cell receptor beta chains from a single sample sequenced in a study of cytomegalovirus exposure and HLA in healthy donors. Primers included in the PCR were 60 Vbeta and 13 Jbeta primers. Some clones are missing from TCRdb's copy, which holds only in-frame ones; the method was immunoSEQ multiplex PCR. Counted here are about 270,000 clones, under 80% occurring once; the ten biggest clones make up about 2.2%. Sequenced: PBMCs. The receptor set was obtained from a female donor in good health and CMV-seronegative.

The chain has TRBV6-5 and TRBJ2-1; 8 nucleotides match TRBD2. There are 15 residues in the CDR3. Germline loops: CDR1 MNHEY, CDR2 SVGAGI. V shed 10 bases and J 5 bases; nucleotides not matched to a gene: 13. In DNA, the CDR3 is TGTGCCACACCAAGCGCGGGAGGTACTCACAATGAGCAGTTCTTC. The encoded protein is CATPSAGGTHNEQFF.

The V and J genes are TRBV5-1 and TRBJ1-1; 10 bases fit TRBD1. Looked up from germline, CDR1 is SGHRS and CDR2 is YFSETQ. Losses at the gene ends were 4 bases for V and 10 bases for J; bases not matched to a gene: 4. The CDR3 consists of 12 residues. The CDR3 DNA reads TGCGCCAGCAGCCCGGGGACAGGGGTAGCTTTCTTT. Protein: CASSPGTGVAFF. Full variable domain (remainder filled in from reference TRBV5-1 and TRBJ1-1): KAGVTQTPRYLIKTRGQQVTLSCSPISGHRSVSWYQQTPGQGLQFLFEYFSETQRNKGNFPGRFSGRQFSNSRSEMNVSTLELGDSALYLCASSPGTGVAFFGQGTRLTVV.

The rearrangement joins TRBV5-1 to TRBJ2-7, with D hard to call. Trimming took 1 base from V and 6 from J, leaving 8 bases between them. Per germline, CDR1 SGHRS and CDR2 YFSETQ. The CDR3 extends over 12 amino acids. The CDR3 DNA follows: TGCGCCAGCAGCTTGCCCTCTTTCGAGCAGTACTTC. It specifies CASSLPSFEQYF.

V usage is TRBV4-1 and J usage is TRBJ2-7; TRBD2 matches at 7 bases. CDR1 is MGHRA, CDR2 YSYEKL, per germline. The CDR3 runs to 13 residues. With 3 bases clipped from V and 7 bases from J, the junction kept 6 bases outside the gene matches. The CDR3 loop is CASSHGGTSEQYF. CDR3 in DNA: TGCGCCAGCAGCCACGGGGGGACGAGTGAGCAGTACTTC.

CDR3 residues: CASSLTDSVGEKLFF. The CDR3 DNA sequence: TGTGCCAGCAGCTTAACCGACAGTGTCGGGGAAAAACTGTTTTTT. V usage is TRBV7-6 and J usage is TRBJ1-4; D perhaps matches TRBD1 (5 bases). Germline CDR1 SGHVS, CDR2 FNYEAQ. V was trimmed by 2 bases and J by 8 bases, leaving 15 bases between them. This CDR3 has 15 residues.

This clone was counted a few times. The V call is TRBV7-8, the J call TRBJ2-7, with 7 bases lining up with TRBD1. This CDR3 comprises 14 residues. Unmatched junction bases numbered 3, after V lost 2 bases and J lost 2 bases. The germline gives CDR1 SGHVS, CDR2 FQNEAQ. CDR3 amino acids: CASSLMGQPYEQYF. The CDR3 DNA is TGTGCCAGCAGCTTAATGGGACAGCCCTACGAGCAGTACTTC.

The gene calls are TRBV5-6 and TRBJ2-7; 7 positions match TRBD2. The CDR3 loop spans 14 amino acids. The trim removed 7 bases at V and 5 bases at J, leaving 12 bases unmatched. Per germline, CDR1 SGHDT and CDR2 YYEEEE. The CDR3 sequence is CASFSSRGRDEQYF. In nucleotides, the CDR3 is TGTGCCAGCTTCTCGAGTCGGGGGAGGGACGAGCAGTACTTC.

The rearrangement uses TRBV28 and TRBJ2-2; 11 nucleotides agree with TRBD2. The junction had 5 bases not matched to a gene; V was cut back by 4 bases and J by 4 bases. The germline gives CDR1 MDHEN, CDR2 SYDVKM. This CDR3 is 16 amino acids long. The CDR3 nucleotides are TGTGCCAGCAGTTCTAGCGGGAGGCCATCCACCGGGGAGCTGTTTTTT. Amino acid sequence: CASSSSGRPSTGELFF.

This chain links TRBV27 with TRBJ1-2, with D unclear. Germline lookup yields CDR1 MNHEY and CDR2 SMNVEV (reference sequence). The length of the CDR3 is 13 residues. Deletions cut 5 bases from V and 4 bases from J, with 11 bases between. For the CDR3, the DNA is TGTGCCAGCAGTCACCGCTCCAGCTATGGCTACACCTTC. Translated, it gives CASSHRSSYGYTF.